One sample yielded the 5 T cell receptor beta chains listed below, sequenced in a study of tumor-infiltrating lymphocytes in primary liver carcinoma. Constant-region priming of approximately 0.55 ug total RNA yielded TCR beta cDNA. ARM-PCR, slightly modified, supplied the TCR beta libraries through three nested multiplex PCR rounds. For roughly 10 cycles apiece, the opening two PCR rounds ran with TRBV1-TRBV30 forward primers and a C-beta reverse primer. A single record per CDR3 protein comes from TCRdb applying MiXCR to the multiplex PCR reads. The table includes about 190,000 distinct CDR3 sequences, around four fifths detected once. From unsorted bulk tissue weighing 20-30 mg, DNA and RNA were co-extracted. Sequenced: tumor tissue from primary liver carcinoma. The receptors were sampled from a man aged 35 to 55 with primary liver carcinoma and hepatitis B virus infection.

Worth noting for this clonotype: One junction end does not reproduce the germline sequence, and a read error may be involved. This sequence joins TRBV11-3 and TRBJ2-3; 8 bases are a match to TRBD2. The CDR3 runs to 15 residues. Germline V gene lookup returns CDR1 SGHNT and CDR2 YENEEA. The CDR3 region is CASSFSGTWTDTQYF. The CDR3 coding sequence is TGTGCTAGCAGCTTTAGCGGGACGTGGACAGATACGCAGTATTTT.

This clonotype was observed a single time. The junction and the germline gene differ at one end; a read error may be behind it. The chain combines TRBV5-4 with TRBJ2-3; D is possibly TRBD2 (5 bases). The CDR3 is made up of 17 amino acids. Germline assignment: CDR1 SGHNT and CDR2 YYREEE (reference sequence). CDR3 sequence reads: CASINRASGTRTDTQYF. The CDR3 bases are TGTGCCAGCATTAACAGAGCCTCCGGAACTAGAACAGATACTCAGTATTTT.

Details on this clonotype: No conserved phenylalanine or tryptophan is present at the end of the CDR3, so a read error is the likely explanation. This chain links TRBV5-6 with TRBJ1-1, with 8 bases that match TRBD1. The CDR3 spans 14 residues. CDR1 is SGHDT and CDR2 is YYEEEE in the germline V gene. V lost 6 bases and J lost 5; bases outside the gene matches: 9. The CDR3, as DNA: TGTGCCAGCAACGCACGACAGGGGCGGACTGAAGCTTTCATT. This codes for CASNARQGRTEAFI.

About this clonotype: Its ends do not fully match the called genes, so a read error is possible. CDR3 loop: CASCIGREGDLSYGQYF. The CDR3 region has the DNA TGTGCCAGCTGTATCGGGAGGGAAGGAGATCTCTCCTACGGGCAGTACTTC. The chain combines TRBV6-2 or TRBV6-3 with TRBJ2-7; TRBD2 matches at 8 bases. Germline CDR1 reads MNHEY; CDR2 reads SVGEGT. CDR3 size: 17 residues.

This clonotype was seen only a few times. A much more abundant neighbour one base away suggests this may be a read error. The V gene is TRBV5-1, the J gene TRBJ1-1; D perhaps matches TRBD1 (5 bases). Germline-derived CDR1 and CDR2 are SGHRS and YFSETQ. The CDR3 extends over 14 amino acids. CDR3 region: CARSLAGGLSEAFF. The DNA for the CDR3 is TGCGCCAGGAGCTTGGCCGGGGGACTCTCGGAAGCTTTCTTT.